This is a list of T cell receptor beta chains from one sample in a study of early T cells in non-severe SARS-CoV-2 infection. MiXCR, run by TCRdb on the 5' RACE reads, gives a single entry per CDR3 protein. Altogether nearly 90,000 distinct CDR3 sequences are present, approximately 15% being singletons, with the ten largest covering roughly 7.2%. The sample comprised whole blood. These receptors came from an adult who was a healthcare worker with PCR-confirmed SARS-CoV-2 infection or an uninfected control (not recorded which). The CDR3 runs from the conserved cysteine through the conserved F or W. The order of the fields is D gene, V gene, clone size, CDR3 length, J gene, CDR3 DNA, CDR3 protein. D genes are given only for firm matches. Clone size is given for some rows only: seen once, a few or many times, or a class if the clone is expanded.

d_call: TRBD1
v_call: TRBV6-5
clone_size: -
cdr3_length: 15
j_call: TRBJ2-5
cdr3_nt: TGTGCCAGCAGTTATTACAGGGGGCGCCAAGAGACCCAGTACTTC
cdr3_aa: CASSYYRGRQETQYF

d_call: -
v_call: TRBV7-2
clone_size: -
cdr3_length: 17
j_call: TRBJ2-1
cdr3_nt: TGTGCCAGCAGCCCCCCGCCGGGAATAACCATCTACAATGAGCAGTTCTTC
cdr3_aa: CASSPPPGITIYNEQFF

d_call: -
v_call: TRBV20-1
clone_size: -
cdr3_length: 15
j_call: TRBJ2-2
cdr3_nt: TGCGGTGCTAGAGATTTCGGGGCGAGAACCGGGGAGCTGTTTTTT
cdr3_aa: CGARDFGARTGELFF

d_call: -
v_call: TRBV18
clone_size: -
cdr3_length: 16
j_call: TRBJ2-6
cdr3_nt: TGTGCCAGCTCACCAGTTTCAGGTTCCGGGGCCAACGTCCTGACTTTC
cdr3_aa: CASSPVSGSGANVLTF

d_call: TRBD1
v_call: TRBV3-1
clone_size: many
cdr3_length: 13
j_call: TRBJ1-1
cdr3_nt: TGTGCCAGCAGCCAAGGAAGGACAGGTGAAGCTTTCTTT
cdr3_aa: CASSQGRTGEAFF

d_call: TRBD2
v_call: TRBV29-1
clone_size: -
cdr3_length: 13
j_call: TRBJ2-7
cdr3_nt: TGCAGCGTTGAACTAGCGGGAGTGTACGAGCAGTACTTC
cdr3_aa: CSVELAGVYEQYF

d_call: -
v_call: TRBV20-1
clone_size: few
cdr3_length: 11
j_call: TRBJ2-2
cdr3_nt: TGCAGTGCTAGCAAGTCCGGGGAGCTGTTTTTT
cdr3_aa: CSASKSGELFF

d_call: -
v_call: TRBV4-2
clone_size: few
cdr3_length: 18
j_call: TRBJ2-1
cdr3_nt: TGTGCCAGCAGCCAAGACCCCCAGCGGACAGCCTCCTACAATGAGCAGTTCTTC
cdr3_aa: CASSQDPQRTASYNEQFF

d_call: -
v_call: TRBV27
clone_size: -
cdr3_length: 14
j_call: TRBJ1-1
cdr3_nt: TGTGCCAGCAGTCGAGGGAGCTCAGGCACTGAAGCTTTCTTT
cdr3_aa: CASSRGSSGTEAFF

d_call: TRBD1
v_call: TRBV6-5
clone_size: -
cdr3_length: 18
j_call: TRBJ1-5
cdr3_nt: TGTGCCAGCAGTCCCGGACAGGTGGGGGGAGCGAACATTCAGCCCCAGCATTTT
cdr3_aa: CASSPGQVGGANIQPQHF

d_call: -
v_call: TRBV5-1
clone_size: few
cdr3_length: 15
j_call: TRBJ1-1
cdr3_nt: TGCGCCAGCAGCTTGGGGTCTCTCGCGAACACTGAAGCTTTCTTT
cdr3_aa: CASSLGSLANTEAFF

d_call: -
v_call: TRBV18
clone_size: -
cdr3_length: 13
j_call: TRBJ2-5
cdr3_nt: TGTGCCAGCTCACCATACATAGCGGAGACCCAGTACTTC
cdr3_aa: CASSPYIAETQYF

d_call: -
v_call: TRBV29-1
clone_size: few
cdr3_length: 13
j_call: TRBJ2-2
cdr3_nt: TGCAGCGTCCGGGCCTACACTACGGGGGAGCTGTTTTTT
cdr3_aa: CSVRAYTTGELFF

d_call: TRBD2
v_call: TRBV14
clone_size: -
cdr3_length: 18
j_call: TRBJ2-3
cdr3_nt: TGTGCCAGCAGCCAAGATCATCCGGGACTAGCAATTCCAGATACGCAGTATTTT
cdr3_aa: CASSQDHPGLAIPDTQYF

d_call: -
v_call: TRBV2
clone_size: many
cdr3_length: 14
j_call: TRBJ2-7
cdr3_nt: TGTGCCAGCAGGTCTGATGGGGGGCCCTACGAGCAGTACTTC
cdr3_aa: CASRSDGGPYEQYF

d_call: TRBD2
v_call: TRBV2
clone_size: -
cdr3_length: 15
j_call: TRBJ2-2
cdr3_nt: TGTGCCAGCAGTGTCCTAGCGGGAGTCACCGGGGAGCTGTTTTTT
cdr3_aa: CASSVLAGVTGELFF

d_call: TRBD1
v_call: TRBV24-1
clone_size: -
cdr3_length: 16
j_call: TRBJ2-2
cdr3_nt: TGTGCCACCAGTGATCCGGGACAGGGAGGGACCGGGGAGCTGTTTTTT
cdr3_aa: CATSDPGQGGTGELFF

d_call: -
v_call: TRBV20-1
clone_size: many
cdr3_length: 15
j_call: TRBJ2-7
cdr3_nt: TGCAGTGCTAGAGATTTCGAGACTAGCTCCTACGAGCAGTACTTC
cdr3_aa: CSARDFETSSYEQYF

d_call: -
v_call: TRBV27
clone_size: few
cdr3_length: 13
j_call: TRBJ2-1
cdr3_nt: TGTGCCAGCAGTTCCTCCTTAAACGCTGAGCAGTTCTTC
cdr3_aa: CASSSSLNAEQFF

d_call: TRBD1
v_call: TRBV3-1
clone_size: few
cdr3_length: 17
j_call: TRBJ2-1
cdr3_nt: TGTGCCAGCAGCCAAGATGCGGGGACAGGGGCCTACAATGAGCAGTTCTTC
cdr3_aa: CASSQDAGTGAYNEQFF

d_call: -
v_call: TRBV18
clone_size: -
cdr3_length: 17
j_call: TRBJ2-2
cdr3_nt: TGTGCCAGCTCTCCCGTCCAGCGCCCACGGAACACCGGGGAGCTGTTTTTT
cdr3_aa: CASSPVQRPRNTGELFF

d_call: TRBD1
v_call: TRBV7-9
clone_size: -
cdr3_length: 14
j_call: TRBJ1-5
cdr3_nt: TGTGCCAGCAGCCCAGGGGGCTTCGGACAGCCCCAGCATTTT
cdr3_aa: CASSPGGFGQPQHF

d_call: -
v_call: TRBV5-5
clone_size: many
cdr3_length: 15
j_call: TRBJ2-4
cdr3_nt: TGTGCCAGCAGCCAGCCAGGGAGAGGCCCTGACGTTCAGTACTTC
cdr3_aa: CASSQPGRGPDVQYF

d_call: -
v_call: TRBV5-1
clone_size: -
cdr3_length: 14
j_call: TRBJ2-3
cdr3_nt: TGCGCCAGCAGCCCGATCTGGGGCACAGATACGCAGTATTTT
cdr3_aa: CASSPIWGTDTQYF

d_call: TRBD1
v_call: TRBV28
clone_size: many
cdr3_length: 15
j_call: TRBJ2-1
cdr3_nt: TGTGCCAGCAGTTTACGGACAGGCTCCTACAATGAGCAGTTCTTC
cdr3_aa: CASSLRTGSYNEQFF

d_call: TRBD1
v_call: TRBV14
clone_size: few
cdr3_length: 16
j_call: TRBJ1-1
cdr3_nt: TGTGCCAGCAGCCAAGTTCCCGGACAGGGAAGAACTGAAGCTTTCTTT
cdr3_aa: CASSQVPGQGRTEAFF

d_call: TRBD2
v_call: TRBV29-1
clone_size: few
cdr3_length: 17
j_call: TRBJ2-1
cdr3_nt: TGCAGCGCCAAGGGGCTAGCGGAGCAAGGAGCCTACAATGAGCAGTTCTTC
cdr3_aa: CSAKGLAEQGAYNEQFF

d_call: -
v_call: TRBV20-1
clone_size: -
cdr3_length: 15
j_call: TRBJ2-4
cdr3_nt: TGCAGTGCTAGAGATAAGGAAATAGCCAAAAACATTCAGTACTTC
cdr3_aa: CSARDKEIAKNIQYF

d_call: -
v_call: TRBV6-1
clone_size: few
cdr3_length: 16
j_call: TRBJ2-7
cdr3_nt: TGTGCCAGCAGTGAACCCGGAGCCGCGTACAGGTACGAGCAGTACTTC
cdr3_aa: CASSEPGAAYRYEQYF

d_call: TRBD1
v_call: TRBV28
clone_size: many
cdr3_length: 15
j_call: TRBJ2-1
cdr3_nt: TGTGCCAGCAGTTTGGGGACAGGGGCCTACAATGAGCAGTTCTTC
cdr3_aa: CASSLGTGAYNEQFF

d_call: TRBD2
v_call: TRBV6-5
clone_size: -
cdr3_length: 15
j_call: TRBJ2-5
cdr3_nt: TGTGCCAGCAGTTACTCCGGGACTAGCGGTGAGACCCAGTACTTC
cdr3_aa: CASSYSGTSGETQYF

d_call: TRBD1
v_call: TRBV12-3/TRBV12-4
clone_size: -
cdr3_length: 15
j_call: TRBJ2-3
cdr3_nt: TGTGCCAGCACCCCTAGAGGACAGGGGGCAGATACGCAGTATTTT
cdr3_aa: CASTPRGQGADTQYF

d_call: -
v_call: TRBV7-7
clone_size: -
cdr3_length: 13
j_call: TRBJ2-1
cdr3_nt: TGTGCCAGCAGCTTAGGTGGGCTGGGTGAGCAGTTCTTC
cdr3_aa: CASSLGGLGEQFF

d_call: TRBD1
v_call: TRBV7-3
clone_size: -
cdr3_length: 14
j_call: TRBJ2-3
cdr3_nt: TGTGCCAGCAGCTCTCGGACAGGGGCAGATACGCAGTATTTT
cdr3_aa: CASSSRTGADTQYF